Following are 30 T cell receptor beta chains from one sample sequenced in a study of OX40 agonist ivuxolimab in advanced cancers. Using immunoSEQ multiplex PCR, the repertoire was profiled, and TCRdb retains in-frame clones only, with some absent. The sample lists 70,000 to 100,000 clones, about nine tenths occurring once. The sample was CD4+ or CD8+ T cells sorted from blood, taken in a trial of the OX40 agonist ivuxolimab. The source is an adult with an advanced solid tumor such as melanoma, head and neck, liver or kidney cancer.

The chain joins TRBV20-1 to TRBJ2-7, with D unclear. Germline V CDR1 and CDR2: DFQATT, SNEGSKA (reference sequence). This CDR3 contains 11 residues. Trimming took off 1 base at V and 4 bases at J, with 5 bases between the two ends. In DNA, the CDR3 is TGCAGTGCTAGAGGACCGTACGAGCAGTACTTC. It is translated as CSARGPYEQYF.

V and J are TRBV5-1 and TRBJ2-5; 11 bases line up with TRBD2. Germline V lookup: CDR1 SGHRS, CDR2 YFSETQ. The CDR3 consists of 16 residues. V was clipped by 4 bases and J by 1 base; unmatched bases: 6. CDR3 sequence: CASSLSGTSGQETQYF. CDR3 DNA sequence: TGCGCCAGCAGCCTATCCGGGACTAGCGGCCAAGAGACCCAGTACTTC.

The rearrangement joins TRBV10-3 to TRBJ2-7, with 9 positions matching TRBD2. The CDR3 length is 15 residues. CDR1 and CDR2 from the germline V gene are ENHRY and SYGVKD. V trimming: 11 bases; J trimming: 2 bases; junction bases outside the gene matches: 13. In DNA, the CDR3 is TGTGCCTCCTGCCCCCTAGCGGGGAACCCCTACGAGCAGTACTTC. It codes for CASCPLAGNPYEQYF.

This rearrangement joins TRBV14 to TRBJ2-2, with 7 nucleotides matching TRBD2. CDR1 is SGHDN and CDR2 is FVKESK in the germline V gene. This CDR3 contains 16 residues. The junction had 9 bases not matched to a gene; V was cut back by 4 bases and J by 4 bases. The CDR3 DNA follows: TGTGCCAGCAGCCGAGCCGGGACTATCAGCACCGGGGAGCTGTTTTTT. It yields the protein CASSRAGTISTGELFF.

The rearrangement uses TRBV6-1 and TRBJ1-2; D is undetermined. The germline V and J ends were trimmed by 0 bases and 4 bases, with 12 bases remaining between them. The CDR3 loop spans 15 amino acids. Germline-derived CDR1 and CDR2 are MNHNS and SASEGT. As DNA, the CDR3 is TGTGCCAGCAGTGAAGCGCCGGACCGCATCTATGGCTACACCTTC. It translates to CASSEAPDRIYGYTF.

The CDR3 sequence: CAWSPDIEAFF. CDR3 nucleotide sequence: TGTGCCTGGAGCCCGGACATTGAAGCTTTCTTT. The rearrangement joins TRBV30 to TRBJ1-1, with TRBD1 as a possible D gene (5 bases). Trimming cost V 3 bases and J 7 bases, with 9 bases left between them. The CDR3 runs to 11 residues. Germline V gene data show CDR1 as GTSNPN and CDR2 as SVGIG (reference sequence). The full variable domain, completed using reference TRBV30 and TRBJ1-1, is SQTIHQWPATLVQPVGSPLSLECTVEGTSNPNLYWYRQAAGRGLQLLFYSVGIGQISSEVPQNLSASRPQDRQFILSSKKLLLSDSGFYLCAWSPDIEAFFGQGTRLTVV.

V and J are TRBV4-1 and TRBJ2-3; a possible D gene is TRBD1 (6 bases). Trimming left V 3 bases short and J 2 bases short, with 12 bases between. The CDR3 runs to 15 residues. Per the germline V gene, CDR1 is MGHRA and CDR2 is YSYEKL. The CDR3 DNA reads as TGCGCCAGCAGCCACCAAGGACAGTCCACAGATACGCAGTATTTT. Translating gives CASSHQGQSTDTQYF.

The rearrangement uses TRBV4-2 and TRBJ2-5, with 9 bases aligning to TRBD2. Germline assignment: CDR1 LGHNA and CDR2 YNFKEQ. The CDR3 consists of 16 residues. The J segment lost 5 bases and the V segment lost 4 bases, leaving 11 bases of the junction unmatched. CDR3 sequence (DNA): TGTGCCAGCAGCCCCACTGTTAGCGGGAGAGGGGAGACCCAGTACTTC. Its protein is CASSPTVSGRGETQYF.

This CDR3 is CASSRGAGVSYNEQFF. In DNA form, the CDR3 reads TGTGCCAGCAGCCGTGGGGCGGGAGTGTCTTACAATGAGCAGTTCTTC. The V gene is TRBV7-6, the J gene TRBJ2-1; the match to TRBD2 covers 7 bases. The CDR3 consists of 16 residues. The V segment lost 5 bases and the J segment 4 bases; nucleotides outside the gene matches: 11. In germline, CDR1 is SGHVS, CDR2 FNYEAQ.

This clone was observed a single time. The chain combines TRBV5-1 with TRBJ2-5, with D perhaps TRBD2 (5 bases). CDR1 and CDR2 (germline): SGHRS, YFSETQ. V was trimmed by 3 bases and J by 2 bases, leaving 8 bases between them. There are 13 residues in the CDR3. DNA for the CDR3: TGCGCCAGCAGCTCCGGGGAACAAGAGACCCAGTACTTC. Translation: CASSSGEQETQYF.

The rearrangement uses TRBV19 and TRBJ2-7, with D possibly being TRBD1 or TRBD2 (6 bases each). The CDR3 is made up of 15 amino acids. From germline, CDR1 is LNHDA and CDR2 SQIVND (reference sequence). The germline V and J ends were trimmed by 8 bases and 2 bases, with 19 bases remaining between them. The CDR3 bases are TGTGCCAGTGCCGGATTGCGGGACACAGCCTACGAGCAGTACTTC. Amino acids: CASAGLRDTAYEQYF.

This chain connects TRBV6-5 to TRBJ1-2; TRBD1 might be the D (5 bases). This CDR3 comprises 11 residues. Looked up from germline, CDR1 is MNHEY and CDR2 is SVGAGI. The V and J ends lost 8 bases and 7 bases respectively, with 11 bases between them. CDR3 coding DNA: TGTGCCAGCTTTCAGGGTTCTGGCTACACCTTC. As protein: CASFQGSGYTF.

In DNA form, the CDR3 reads TGCACCAGCAGTTGGGACCTCAATACGCAGTATTTT. Its protein product is CTSSWDLNTQYF. The gene calls are TRBV1 and TRBJ2-3. TRBV1 constitutes a pseudogene. The CDR3 spans 12 residues.

V usage is TRBV28 and J usage is TRBJ1-2; no reliable D call. Germline loops: CDR1 MDHEN, CDR2 SYDVKM. This CDR3 is 11 amino acids long. V shed 4 bases and J shed 2 bases, with 2 bases lying between them. CDR3 nucleotide sequence: TGTGCCAGCAGTTCGAACTATGGCTACACCTTC. Translation: CASSSNYGYTF.

This chain uses TRBV6-1 with TRBJ1-4, with 9 bases that match TRBD1. The CDR3 is 14 residues long. The germline CDR1 and CDR2 sequences are MNHNS and SASEGT. V lost 6 bases to trimming and J lost 8 bases; unmatched junction nucleotides: 7. The CDR3, as DNA: TGTGCCAGCAGGGCGACAGGGGGGGAGGAAAAACTGTTTTTT. Its translation is CASRATGGEEKLFF.

This clone was recorded only once. The chain has TRBV19 and TRBJ2-6, with 7 bases identical to TRBD2. The CDR3 contains 16 residues. Germline CDR1 reads LNHDA; CDR2 reads SQIVND (reference sequence). J was trimmed by 4 bases and V by 2 bases; bases with no gene match: 5. CDR3: CASSITSAPGANVLTF. The CDR3 coding sequence is TGTGCCAGTAGTATAACTAGCGCCCCCGGGGCCAACGTCCTGACTTTC.

The V call is TRBV9, the J call TRBJ1-1, with D unresolved. The V end was cut by 0 bases, the J end by 0 bases, with 12 bases between. Germline CDR1 and CDR2: SGDLS and YYNGEE. The CDR3 loop spans 16 amino acids. CDR3 protein: CASSVGSLSMNTEAFF. The CDR3 nucleotides are TGTGCCAGCAGCGTAGGGAGTCTATCCATGAACACTGAAGCTTTCTTT.

The chain combines TRBV18 with TRBJ1-2, with TRBD1 identical over 9 bases. CDR3 size: 17 residues. The germline CDR1 and CDR2 sequences are KGHSH and LQKENI. V was clipped by 4 bases and J by 7 bases; unmatched bases: 16. The CDR3 here is CASSRQRDRELSSGYTF. The DNA of the CDR3 is TGTGCCAGCTCACGCCAGCGGGACAGGGAGCTTTCTTCTGGCTACACCTTC.

J is TRBJ1-3 and V is TRBV29-1, with D possibly TRBD1 on 6 matching bases. There are 16 residues in the CDR3. V gave up 4 bases and J gave up 0 bases, with 16 bases separating them. From germline, CDR1 is SQVTM and CDR2 ANQGSEA. The CDR3 coding sequence is TGCAGCGTTGGCCTGAGGGGGAGGGACTCTGGAAACACCATATATTTT. It encodes CSVGLRGRDSGNTIYF. Filled out from reference TRBV29-1 and TRBJ1-3, the complete variable domain reads SAVISQKPSRDICQRGTSLTIQCQVDSQVTMMFWYRQQPGQSLTLIATANQGSEATYESGFVIDKFPISRPNLTFSTLTVSNMSPEDSSIYLCSVGLRGRDSGNTIYFGEGSWLTVV.

J is TRBJ1-4 and V is TRBV28, with 7 bases identical to TRBD1. This CDR3 is 15 amino acids long. V shed 5 bases and J 5 bases; nucleotides not matched to a gene: 8. Germline V gene data show CDR1 as MDHEN and CDR2 as SYDVKM. CDR3 bases: TGTGCCAGCAGTGGCCAGACAGGGACCAATGAAAAACTGTTTTTT. Translated, it gives CASSGQTGTNEKLFF.

V is TRBV7-2 and J is TRBJ2-3; the match to TRBD1 covers 7 bases. The CDR3 is made up of 15 amino acids. Germline values: CDR1 SGHTA, CDR2 FQGNSA. Trimming cost V 1 base and J 0 bases; bases outside gene matches: 1. The DNA for the CDR3 is TGTGCCAGCAGCTTAGTCAGGGGGAGCACAGATACGCAGTATTTT. Translated, it gives CASSLVRGSTDTQYF. The whole variable domain, filled in from reference TRBV7-2 and TRBJ2-3, reads GAGVSQSPSNKVTEKGKDVELRCDPISGHTALYWYRQSLGQGLEFLIYFQGNSAPDKSGLPSDRFSAERTGGSVSTLTIQRTQQEDSAVYLCASSLVRGSTDTQYFGPGTRLTVL.

This sequence joins TRBV25-1 and TRBJ2-5; D may be TRBD2 (6 bases). V lost 1 base and J lost 5, with 17 bases in between. Germline V gives CDR1 MGHDK, CDR2 SYGVNS. The CDR3 contains 16 residues. The CDR3 DNA sequence: TGTGCCAGCAGTGAATTAGGTAGCGGAGGACGGGAGACCCAGTACTTC. As protein: CASSELGSGGRETQYF.

The chain has TRBV7-2 and TRBJ2-7, with D uncertain. Trimming pared 5 bases from V and 2 bases from J, leaving 7 bases between. The CDR3 is 12 residues long. Germline lookup yields CDR1 SGHTA and CDR2 FQGNSA. The CDR3 DNA sequence: TGTGCCAGCAGCCCACCCGCCTACGAGCAGTACTTC. It yields the protein CASSPPAYEQYF.

The CDR3 spells CASSESNLSGDEQFF. The CDR3 nucleotides read TGCGCCAGCAGTGAGTCTAATCTCTCAGGGGACGAGCAGTTCTTC. The chain uses TRBV10-1 and TRBJ2-1, with a possible D match to TRBD1 (6 bases). Germline V gene sequence: CDR1 WNHNN, CDR2 SYGVQD (reference sequence). Trimming left V 0 bases short and J 10 bases short, with 16 bases between. The CDR3 sequence is 15 residues long.

CDR3 sequence reads: CASSPQLGVTGNEQFF. In nucleotides, the CDR3 is TGTGCCAGCAGTCCTCAGTTAGGAGTGACTGGCAATGAGCAGTTCTTC. V gene TRBV6-6 combines with J gene TRBJ2-1, with D unresolved. The germline V gene encodes CDR1 MNHNY and CDR2 SVGAGI (reference sequence). This CDR3 comprises 16 residues. With 5 bases removed from V and 6 bases from J, the gap between germline ends came to 20 bases.

A single count supports this clone. The chain recombines TRBV4-2 with TRBJ2-7, with a possible D match to TRBD1 (5 bases). Germline V gene sequence: CDR1 LGHNA, CDR2 YNFKEQ. V was pared by 2 bases and J by 0 bases, with 8 bases between. The CDR3 is 14 residues long. The CDR3, as DNA: TGTGCCAGCAGCCAATGGCAGGGCTCCTACGAGCAGTACTTC. Amino acid sequence: CASSQWQGSYEQYF.

The V and J genes are TRBV18 and TRBJ1-2; maybe TRBD1 (6 bases). Germline CDR1 KGHSH, CDR2 LQKENI. Trimming stripped 0 bases from V and 10 bases from J, with 12 bases between. This CDR3 comprises 13 residues. The DNA for the CDR3 is TGTGCCAGCTCACCACCGGGCAGGGGAGACTACACCTTC. Encoded protein: CASSPPGRGDYTF.

V is TRBV6-1 and J is TRBJ2-3, with 12 bases aligning to TRBD2. This CDR3 is built from 15 residues. From germline, CDR1 is MNHNS and CDR2 SASEGT. The V segment lost 10 bases and the J segment 6 bases; nucleotides outside the gene matches: 11. The CDR3 coding sequence is TGTGCCACCTTGGGGACTAGCGGGCTGAGGGATACGCAGTATTTT. Translating it yields CATLGTSGLRDTQYF.

The chain employs TRBV6-1 and TRBJ2-7; a weak D match, TRBD2 (6 bases). V was trimmed by 3 bases and J by 3 bases, leaving 9 bases between them. The CDR3 loop spans 13 amino acids. Looked up from germline, CDR1 is MNHNS and CDR2 is SASEGT. In DNA form, the CDR3 reads TGTGCCAGCAGTGACGGGAGTCGCTACGAGCAGTACTTC. It yields the protein CASSDGSRYEQYF.

Notes on this clone: Other DNA sequences in this specimen translate into the identical CDR3. The chain carries TRBV19 and TRBJ2-5, with D perhaps matching TRBD2 (6 bases). This CDR3 contains 14 residues. V lost 3 bases and J lost 5, with 13 bases in between. Germline assignment: CDR1 LNHDA and CDR2 SQIVND (reference sequence). CDR3 sequence (DNA): TGTGCCAGTAGTATCGCAGGGACTCGGGAGACCCAGTACTTC. This sequence encodes CASSIAGTRETQYF. Combining the CDR3 with reference TRBV19 and TRBJ2-5 gives the whole variable domain DGGITQSPKYLFRKEGQNVTLSCEQNLNHDAMYWYRQDPGQGLRLIYYSQIVNDFQKGDIAEGYSVSREKKESFPLTVTSAQKNPTAFYLCASSIAGTRETQYFGPGTRLLVL.